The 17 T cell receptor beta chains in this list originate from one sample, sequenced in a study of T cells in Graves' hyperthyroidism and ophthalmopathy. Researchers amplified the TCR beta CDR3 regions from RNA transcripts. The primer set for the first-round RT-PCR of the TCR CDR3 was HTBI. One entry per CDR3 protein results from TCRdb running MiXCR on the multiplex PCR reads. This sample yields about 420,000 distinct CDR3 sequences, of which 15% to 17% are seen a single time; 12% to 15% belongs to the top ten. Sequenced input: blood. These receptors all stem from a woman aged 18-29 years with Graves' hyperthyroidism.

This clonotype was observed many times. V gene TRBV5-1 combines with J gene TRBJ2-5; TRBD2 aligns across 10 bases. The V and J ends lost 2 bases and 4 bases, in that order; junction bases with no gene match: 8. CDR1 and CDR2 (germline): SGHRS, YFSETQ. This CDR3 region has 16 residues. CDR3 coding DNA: TGCGCCAGCAGCTTAAGCGGGAGGGCTTTATCAGAGACCCAGTACTTC. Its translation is CASSLSGRALSETQYF.

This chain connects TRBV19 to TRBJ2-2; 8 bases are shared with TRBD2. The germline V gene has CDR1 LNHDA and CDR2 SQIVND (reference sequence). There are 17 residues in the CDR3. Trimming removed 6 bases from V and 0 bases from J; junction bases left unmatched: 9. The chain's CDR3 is CASSFLAGGSNTGELFF. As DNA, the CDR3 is TGTGCCAGTAGCTTTCTGGCGGGAGGTTCGAACACCGGGGAGCTGTTTTTT.

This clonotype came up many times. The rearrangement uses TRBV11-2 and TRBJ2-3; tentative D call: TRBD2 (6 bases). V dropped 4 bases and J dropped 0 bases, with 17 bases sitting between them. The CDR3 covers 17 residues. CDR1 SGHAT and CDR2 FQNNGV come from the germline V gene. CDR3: CASSYGTPKTSTDTQYF. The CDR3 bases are TGTGCCAGCAGCTACGGGACTCCTAAAACTAGCACAGATACGCAGTATTTT.

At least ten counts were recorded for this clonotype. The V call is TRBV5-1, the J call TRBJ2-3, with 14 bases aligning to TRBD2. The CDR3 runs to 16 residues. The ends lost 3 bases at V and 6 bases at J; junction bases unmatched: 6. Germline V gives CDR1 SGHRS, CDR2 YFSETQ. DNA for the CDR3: TGCGCCAGCAGCTCTGTGGGACTAGCGGGAGAGGATACGCAGTATTTT. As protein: CASSSVGLAGEDTQYF.

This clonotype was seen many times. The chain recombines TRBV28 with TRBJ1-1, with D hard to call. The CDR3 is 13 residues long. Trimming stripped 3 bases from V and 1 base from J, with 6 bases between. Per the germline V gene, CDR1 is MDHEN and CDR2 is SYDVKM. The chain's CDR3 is CASSLGENTEAFF. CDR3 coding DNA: TGTGCCAGCAGTTTGGGCGAGAACACTGAAGCTTTCTTT.

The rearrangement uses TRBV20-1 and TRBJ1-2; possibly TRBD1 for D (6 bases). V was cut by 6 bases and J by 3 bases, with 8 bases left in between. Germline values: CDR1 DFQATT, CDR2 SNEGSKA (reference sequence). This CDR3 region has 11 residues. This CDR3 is CSAQGHYGYTF. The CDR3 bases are TGCAGTGCCCAGGGGCACTATGGCTACACCTTC.

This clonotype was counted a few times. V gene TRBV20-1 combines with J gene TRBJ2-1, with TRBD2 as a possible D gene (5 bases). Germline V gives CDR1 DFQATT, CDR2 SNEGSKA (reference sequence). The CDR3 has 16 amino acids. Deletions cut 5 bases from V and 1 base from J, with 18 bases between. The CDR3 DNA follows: TGCAGTGCTCCCGTGTACGAGCGGAGATCCTACAATGAGCAGTTCTTC. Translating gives CSAPVYERRSYNEQFF.

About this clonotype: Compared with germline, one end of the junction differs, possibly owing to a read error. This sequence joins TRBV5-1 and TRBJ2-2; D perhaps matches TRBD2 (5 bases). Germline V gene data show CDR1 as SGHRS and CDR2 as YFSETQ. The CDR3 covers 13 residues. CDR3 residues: CASSSGLTGELFF. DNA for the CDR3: TGTGCCAGCAGCTCCGGACTCACCGGGGAGCTGTTTTTT.

The CDR3 region is CASSLMLAGVYEQYF. The CDR3 region has the DNA TGTGCCAGCAGTTTAATGCTAGCGGGAGTTTACGAGCAGTACTTC. This chain joins TRBV2 and TRBJ2-7; the match to TRBD2 covers 10 bases. Trimming removed 5 bases from V and 4 bases from J; junction bases left unmatched: 8. Germline lookup yields CDR1 SNHLY and CDR2 FYNNEI. The CDR3 runs to 15 residues.

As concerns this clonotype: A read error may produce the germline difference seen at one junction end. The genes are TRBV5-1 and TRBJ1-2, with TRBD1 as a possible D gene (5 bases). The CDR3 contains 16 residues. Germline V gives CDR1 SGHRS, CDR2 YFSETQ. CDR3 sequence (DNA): TGCGCCAGCAGCTTGGAGCGCCCGAGGCAGGGAGTTGGCTGCACCTTC. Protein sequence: CASSLERPRQGVGCTF.

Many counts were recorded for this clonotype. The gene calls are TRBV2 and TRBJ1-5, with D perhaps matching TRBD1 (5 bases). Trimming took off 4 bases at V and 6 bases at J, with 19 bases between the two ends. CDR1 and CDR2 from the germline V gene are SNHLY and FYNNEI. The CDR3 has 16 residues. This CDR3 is CASSVVSFGAGQPQHF. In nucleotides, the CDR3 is TGTGCCAGCAGTGTAGTCAGTTTCGGGGCAGGTCAGCCCCAGCATTTT.

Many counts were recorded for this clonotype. CDR3 loop: CASSPQRMPNIQYF. The CDR3 region has the DNA TGTGCCAGCTCACCTCAACGGATGCCTAACATTCAGTACTTC. The chain joins TRBV18 to TRBJ2-4; D uncertain. Germline values: CDR1 KGHSH, CDR2 LQKENI. The ends were cut back, 3 bases at V and 7 bases at J, with 13 bases in the middle. The CDR3 covers 14 residues.

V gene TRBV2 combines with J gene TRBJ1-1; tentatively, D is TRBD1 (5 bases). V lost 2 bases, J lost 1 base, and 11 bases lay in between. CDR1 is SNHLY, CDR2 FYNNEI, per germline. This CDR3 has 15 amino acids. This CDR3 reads CASSEFQGTNTEAFF. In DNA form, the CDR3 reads TGTGCCAGCAGTGAATTCCAGGGAACGAACACTGAAGCTTTCTTT.

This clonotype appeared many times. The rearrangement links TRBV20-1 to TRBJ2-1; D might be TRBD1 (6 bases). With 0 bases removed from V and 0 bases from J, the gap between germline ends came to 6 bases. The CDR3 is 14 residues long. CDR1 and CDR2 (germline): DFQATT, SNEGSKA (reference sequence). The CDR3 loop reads CSAREGASYNEQFF. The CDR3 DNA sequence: TGCAGTGCTAGAGAGGGGGCCTCCTACAATGAGCAGTTCTTC.

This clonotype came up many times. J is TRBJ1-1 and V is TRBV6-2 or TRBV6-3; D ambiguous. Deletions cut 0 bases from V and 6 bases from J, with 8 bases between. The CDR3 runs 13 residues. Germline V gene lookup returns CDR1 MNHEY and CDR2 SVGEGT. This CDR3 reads CASSYSMWAEAFF. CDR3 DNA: TGTGCCAGCAGTTACTCGATGTGGGCTGAAGCTTTCTTT.

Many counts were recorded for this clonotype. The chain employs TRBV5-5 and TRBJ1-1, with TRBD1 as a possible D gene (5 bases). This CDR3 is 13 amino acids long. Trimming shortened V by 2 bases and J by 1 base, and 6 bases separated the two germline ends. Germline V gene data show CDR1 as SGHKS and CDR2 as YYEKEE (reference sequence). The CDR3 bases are TGTGCCAGCAGCTTTACAGGGAACACTGAAGCTTTCTTT. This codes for CASSFTGNTEAFF.

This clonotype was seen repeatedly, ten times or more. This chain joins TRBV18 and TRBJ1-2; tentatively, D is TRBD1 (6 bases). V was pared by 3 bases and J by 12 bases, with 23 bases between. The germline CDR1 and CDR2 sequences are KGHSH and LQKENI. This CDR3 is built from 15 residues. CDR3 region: CASSPWGAEDGLDTF. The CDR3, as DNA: TGTGCCAGCTCACCGTGGGGGGCGGAGGATGGATTGGACACCTTC.